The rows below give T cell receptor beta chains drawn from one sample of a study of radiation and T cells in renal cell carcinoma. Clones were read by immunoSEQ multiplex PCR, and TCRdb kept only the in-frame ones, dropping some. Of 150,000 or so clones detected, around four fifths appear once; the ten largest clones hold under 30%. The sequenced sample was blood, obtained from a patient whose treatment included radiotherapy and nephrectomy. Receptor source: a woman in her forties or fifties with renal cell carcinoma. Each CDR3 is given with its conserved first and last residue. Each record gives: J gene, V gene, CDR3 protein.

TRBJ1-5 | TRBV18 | CASSLLTGDSNQPQHF
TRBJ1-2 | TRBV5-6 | CASSLWGQGASYGYTF
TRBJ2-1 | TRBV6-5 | CASTRTSGDYNEQFF
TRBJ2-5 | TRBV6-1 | CASSENRGRETQYF
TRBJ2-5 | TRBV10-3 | CAISETEETQYF
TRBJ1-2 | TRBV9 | CASSVAAGDRLYGYTF
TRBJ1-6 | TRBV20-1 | CSVPRGSPLHF
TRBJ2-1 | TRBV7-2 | CASTQQGINEQFF
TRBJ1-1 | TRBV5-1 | CASSVATGATEAFF
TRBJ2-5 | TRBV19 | CASSALQGTETQYF
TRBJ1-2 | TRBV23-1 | CASRYRTKYYGYTF
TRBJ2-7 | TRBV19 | CASSKWGLGRTYEQYF
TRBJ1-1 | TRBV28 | CASTTHGEGDTEAFF
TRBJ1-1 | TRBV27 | CASSDRGRTEAFF
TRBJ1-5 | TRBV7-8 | CASSFIAGEDQPQHF
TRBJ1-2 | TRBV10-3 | CAIKQGAGYGYTF
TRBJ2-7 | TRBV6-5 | CASSVTSGQGEQYF
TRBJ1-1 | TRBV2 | CASSERSLGEAFF
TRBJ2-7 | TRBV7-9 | CASSLAPLSYEQYF
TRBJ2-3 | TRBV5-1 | CASSLGGTSTDTQYF
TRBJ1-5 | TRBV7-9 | CASSKSGGAYQPQHF
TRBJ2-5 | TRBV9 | CASSVNPGWETQYF
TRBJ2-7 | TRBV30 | CAWSVGLAGVEQYF
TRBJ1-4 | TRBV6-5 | CASSIEGSPNEKLFF
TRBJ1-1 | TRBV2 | CASRDWTASNTEAFF
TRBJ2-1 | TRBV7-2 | CASSPDRLGEQFF
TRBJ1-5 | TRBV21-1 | CASSKAGLGDLPQHF
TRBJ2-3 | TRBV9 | CASSQGQGYTDTQYF
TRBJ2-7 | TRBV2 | CASSGRSGYEQYF
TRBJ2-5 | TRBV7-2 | CASSLGPGLAGLHQETQYF
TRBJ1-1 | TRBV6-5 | CASSSRDRTEAFF
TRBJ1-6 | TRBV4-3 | CASSQSGLNSPLHF
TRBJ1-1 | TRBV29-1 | CSGGEVRTEAFF
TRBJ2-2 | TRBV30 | CAHNRAGTGELFF
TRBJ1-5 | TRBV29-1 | CSVGTGGGGNQPQHF
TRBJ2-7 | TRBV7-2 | CASSAGAGRNQYF
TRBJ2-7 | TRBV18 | CASSPRGQGEQYF
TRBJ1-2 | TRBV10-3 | CAIRSQGGGYTF
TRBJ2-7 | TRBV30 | CAWSVSVSEQYF
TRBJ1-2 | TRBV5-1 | CASSPPGTAINYTF
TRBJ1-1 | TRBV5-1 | CASYQDNTEAFF
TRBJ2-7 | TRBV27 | CASSSLDGVSPSEQYF
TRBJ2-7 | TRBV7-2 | CASSLGQDYEQYF
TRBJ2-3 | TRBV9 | CASSVARGRTDTQYF
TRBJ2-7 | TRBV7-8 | CASSYGLASSYEQYF